The rows below give T cell receptor beta chains drawn from one sample of a study of blood T cell repertoires in COVID-19. Generated by immunoSEQ multiplex PCR, the TCRdb table keeps only in-frame clones and is missing some. The sample shows roughly 66,000 clones, 82% of them seen only once. Sequenced material: peripheral blood. Receptors were obtained from a man in his 60s with acute or convalescent COVID-19. Each CDR3 is given with its conserved first and last residue. The order of the fields is D gene, V gene, J gene, clone size, CDR3 protein, CDR3 DNA. D genes are given only for firm matches. Not every row has a clone size; where given, it reads once, few, many or a size class.

D gene: .
V gene: TRBV11-3
J gene: TRBJ2-1
clone size: .
CDR3 protein: CASSFEQLRKEQFF
CDR3 DNA: TGTGCCAGCAGCTTTGAGCAACTACGGAAGGAGCAGTTCTTC

D gene: .
V gene: TRBV5-4
J gene: TRBJ1-2
clone size: .
CDR3 protein: CASTGGLSVDGYTF
CDR3 DNA: TGTGCCAGCACCGGAGGACTGTCGGTAGATGGCTACACCTTC

D gene: TRBD2
V gene: TRBV11-2
J gene: TRBJ2-5
clone size: .
CDR3 protein: CASSAGRGAQTQYF
CDR3 DNA: TGTGCCAGCAGCGCCGGGCGGGGGGCCCAGACCCAGTACTTC

D gene: .
V gene: TRBV4-3
J gene: TRBJ1-5
clone size: .
CDR3 protein: CASSQDQGSNQPQHF
CDR3 DNA: TGCGCCAGCAGCCAAGATCAGGGAAGCAATCAGCCCCAGCATTTT

D gene: .
V gene: TRBV5-4
J gene: TRBJ2-6
clone size: .
CDR3 protein: CASSVTFQAGANVLTF
CDR3 DNA: TGTGCCAGCAGCGTAACTTTCCAGGCCGGGGCCAACGTCCTGACTTTC

D gene: .
V gene: TRBV5-4
J gene: TRBJ2-5
clone size: .
CDR3 protein: CASSQQETQYF
CDR3 DNA: TGTGCCAGCAGCCAACAAGAGACCCAGTACTTC

D gene: TRBD2
V gene: TRBV5-4
J gene: TRBJ2-2
clone size: once
CDR3 protein: CASSGGGLADTGELFF
CDR3 DNA: TGTGCCAGCAGTGGGGGGGGACTAGCGGACACCGGGGAGCTGTTTTTT

D gene: .
V gene: TRBV21-1
J gene: TRBJ1-2
clone size: .
CDR3 protein: CASTIRGRSNYGYTF
CDR3 DNA: TGTGCCAGCACCATAAGAGGTCGCAGCAACTATGGCTACACCTTC

D gene: TRBD1
V gene: TRBV18
J gene: TRBJ2-2
clone size: .
CDR3 protein: CASSPPVPGQGPGELFF
CDR3 DNA: TGTGCCAGCTCACCACCCGTCCCGGGACAGGGGCCCGGGGAGCTGTTTTTT

D gene: .
V gene: TRBV12-3/TRBV12-4
J gene: TRBJ1-5
clone size: .
CDR3 protein: CASSFEGGQPQHF
CDR3 DNA: TGTGCCAGCAGTTTTGAGGGTGGCCAGCCCCAGCATTTT

D gene: .
V gene: TRBV7-9
J gene: TRBJ1-1
clone size: .
CDR3 protein: CASIERGGTEAFF
CDR3 DNA: TGTGCCAGCATTGAGAGGGGAGGCACTGAAGCTTTCTTT

D gene: .
V gene: TRBV7-2
J gene: TRBJ2-2
clone size: once
CDR3 protein: CASSLAASGTGELFF
CDR3 DNA: TGTGCCAGCAGCTTAGCGGCGAGCGGCACCGGGGAGCTGTTTTTT

D gene: TRBD1
V gene: TRBV4-3
J gene: TRBJ1-3
clone size: once
CDR3 protein: CASSHAGGYSGNTIYF
CDR3 DNA: TGCGCCAGCAGCCATGCAGGGGGTTACTCTGGAAACACCATATATTTT

D gene: TRBD1
V gene: TRBV9
J gene: TRBJ2-7
clone size: .
CDR3 protein: CASSVDRVNYEQYF
CDR3 DNA: TGTGCCAGCAGCGTCGACAGGGTAAACTACGAGCAGTACTTC